A selection of T cell receptor beta chains follows, all from one sample in a study of vaccination effects on CD4 cells after COVID-19. The repertoire was sequenced with immunoSEQ multiplex PCR; TCRdb's copy has only in-frame clones and lacks some. Here the sample spans almost 30,000 clones, 74% being singletons. The antigens for these receptors are not known. The sequenced sample was CD4+ T cells from PBMCs cultured with HCoV-OC43 spike peptides, obtained after COVID-19 vaccination. The receptors were gathered from a human donor who received a COVID-19 vaccine. Both conserved end residues are part of each CDR3. The D gene is left open where the match is weak. Size tells how often a clone was seen (once, few, many) or the class of an expanded clone, and some rows leave it out.

- | - | TRBJ1-3 | TRBV6-6 | CASSYEQGPSGNTIYF | TGTGCCAGCAGTTACGAACAGGGACCCTCTGGAAACACCATATATTTT
- | - | TRBJ2-2 | TRBV5-4 | CASSLAGITGELFF | TGTGCCAGCAGCTTGGCAGGGATCACCGGGGAGCTGTTTTTT
- | - | TRBJ1-3 | TRBV9 | CASSVVPKPGTRSTIYF | TGTGCCAGCAGCGTAGTTCCTAAACCCGGAACACGGAGCACCATATATTTT
- | - | TRBJ1-1 | TRBV7-8 | CASSLPVNTEAFF | TGTGCCAGCAGCCTCCCCGTGAACACTGAAGCTTTCTTT
- | - | TRBJ1-6 | TRBV6-1 | CASSEGGLYSPLHF | TGTGCCAGCAGTGAAGGGGGGCTGTATTCACCCCTCCACTTT
- | - | TRBJ1-1 | TRBV10-3 | CAISEYRTESEAFF | TGTGCCATCAGTGAGTATCGGACAGAAAGTGAAGCTTTCTTT
- | - | TRBJ1-1 | TRBV7-2 | CASSLERVAEAFF | TGTGCCAGCAGCTTAGAACGGGTCGCTGAAGCTTTCTTT
- | - | TRBJ1-1 | TRBV27 | CASSLWGGNTEAFF | TGTGCCAGCAGTTTATGGGGGGGAAACACTGAAGCTTTCTTT
- | - | TRBJ1-2 | TRBV30 | CAWSVGTNYGYTF | TGTGCCTGGAGTGTGGGGACTAACTATGGCTACACCTTC
TRBD1 | - | TRBJ1-2 | TRBV18 | CASSPTGDYGYTF | TGTGCCAGCTCACCAACAGGGGACTATGGCTACACCTTC
- | - | TRBJ2-5 | TRBV27 | CASSFWGADETQYF | TGTGCCAGCAGTTTTTGGGGGGCGGATGAGACCCAGTACTTC
TRBD2 | - | TRBJ2-1 | TRBV6-2/TRBV6-3 | CASSQGLAGGSSYNEQFF | TGTGCCAGCAGCCAAGGACTAGCGGGGGGGAGCTCCTACAATGAGCAGTTCTTC
- | once | TRBJ2-5 | TRBV7-9 | CASSSRNPGFHGTQYF | TGTGCCAGCAGCTCTCGCAACCCTGGGTTTCATGGGACCCAGTACTTC
TRBD1 | - | TRBJ1-4 | TRBV5-1 | CASSSRGDGTNEKLFF | TGCGCCAGCAGCTCCAGGGGGGACGGGACAAATGAAAAACTGTTTTTT
- | - | TRBJ2-3 | TRBV10-1 | CASSQGHATDTQYF | TGCGCCAGCAGCCAAGGACATGCAACAGATACGCAGTATTTT
TRBD1 | - | TRBJ1-1 | TRBV18 | CASSRTGMTEAFF | TGTGCCAGCTCCCGGACAGGGATGACTGAAGCTTTCTTT
- | few | TRBJ1-6 | TRBV2 | CASSDITVNSPLHF | TGTGCCAGCAGTGATATAACAGTGAATTCACCCCTCCACTTT
TRBD2 | - | TRBJ2-3 | TRBV11-2 | CASSLGRGGRHLPDTQYF | TGTGCCAGCAGCTTAGGGCGGGGGGGCCGTCACCTACCAGATACGCAGTATTTT
TRBD2 | few | TRBJ2-5 | TRBV6-5 | CASRLAGVETQYF | TGTGCCAGCAGACTAGCGGGGGTAGAGACCCAGTACTTC
- | - | TRBJ2-3 | TRBV5-4 | CASSFQGTDTQYF | TGTGCCAGCAGCTTCCAGGGAACAGATACGCAGTATTTT
TRBD1 | few | TRBJ1-6 | TRBV11-3 | CASSVRDRGFPAPLHF | TGTGCCAGCAGCGTCCGGGACAGGGGATTTCCGGCACCCCTCCACTTT
- | - | TRBJ1-1 | TRBV6-1 | CASSESYTEAFF | TGTGCCAGCAGTGAAAGTTACACTGAAGCTTTCTTT
TRBD1 | - | TRBJ1-1 | TRBV30 | CAWDRTQGDTEAFF | TGTGCCTGGGATAGGACCCAGGGGGACACTGAAGCTTTCTTT
- | - | TRBJ2-5 | TRBV30 | CAWSGTQTQYF | TGTGCCTGGAGTGGTACACAGACCCAGTACTTC
- | - | TRBJ2-1 | TRBV2 | CASRKGGGSSYNEQFF | TGTGCCAGCAGGAAGGGCGGAGGGAGCTCCTACAATGAGCAGTTCTTC
- | few | TRBJ2-7 | TRBV3-1/TRBV3-2 | CASNGPGETYEQYF | TGTGCCAGCAACGGACCTGGGGAAACCTACGAGCAGTACTTC
TRBD1 | - | TRBJ1-5 | TRBV19 | CASSIYGDRENQPQHF | TGTGCCAGTAGTATCTACGGAGACAGGGAAAACCAGCCCCAGCATTTT
- | - | TRBJ2-7 | TRBV14 | CASSQKFRGDSYEQYF | TGTGCCAGCAGCCAAAAATTCAGGGGCGACTCCTACGAGCAGTACTTC
TRBD2 | - | TRBJ2-7 | TRBV6-2/TRBV6-3 | CASSRPGLVSYEQYF | TGTGCCAGCAGTCGACCGGGACTAGTTTCCTACGAGCAGTACTTC
- | - | TRBJ1-4 | TRBV9 | CASSYRGGNEKLFF | TGTGCCAGCAGCTACCGGGGGGGTAATGAAAAACTGTTTTTT
- | - | TRBJ1-3 | TRBV19 | CASNDLQGSGNTIYF | TGTGCCAGTAACGACCTACAGGGAAGTGGAAACACCATATATTTT
- | - | TRBJ1-1 | TRBV18 | CASSPIWDAKTIEAFF | TGTGCCAGCTCACCAATTTGGGACGCAAAAACCATTGAAGCTTTCTTT
- | - | TRBJ2-3 | TRBV28 | CASSPYTDTQYF | TGTGCCAGCAGCCCATACACAGATACGCAGTATTTT
TRBD2 | - | TRBJ2-3 | TRBV29-1 | CSVGFNRGADTQYF | TGCAGCGTTGGTTTTAATCGGGGGGCAGATACGCAGTATTTT
TRBD2 | - | TRBJ2-1 | TRBV5-5 | CASTRTSGGLRSYNEQFF | TGTGCCAGCACTCGGACTAGCGGGGGACTTAGGTCCTACAATGAGCAGTTCTTC